A selection of T cell receptor beta chains follows, all from one sample in a study of early T cells in non-severe SARS-CoV-2 infection. One entry per CDR3 protein results from TCRdb running MiXCR on the 5' RACE reads. In the table there are about 40,000 distinct CDR3 sequences, roughly 5% of which are singletons. The sequencing sample was made of whole blood. These TCRs come from an adult who was a healthcare worker with PCR-confirmed SARS-CoV-2 infection or an uninfected control (not recorded which). Both conserved end residues are part of each CDR3. The order of the fields is clone size, D gene, V gene, J gene, CDR3 DNA, CDR3 protein. A D gene is named only where the DNA matches it firmly. Clone size is not always given. Where it is, it says once, few, many or a class for expanded clones.

many	NA	TRBV4-3	TRBJ1-1	TGCGCCAGCAGCCAACACAGGGAGAACACTGAAGCTTTCTTT	CASSQHRENTEAFF
many	TRBD1	TRBV27	TRBJ2-1	TGTGCCAGCAGTTTTACAGGGGGCTCCTACAATGAGCAGTTCTTC	CASSFTGGSYNEQFF
many	TRBD2	TRBV28	TRBJ2-5	TGTGCCAGCAGATCCGGACTAGCGGGAGTTAGAGAGACCCAGTACTTC	CASRSGLAGVRETQYF
few	NA	TRBV7-2	TRBJ2-1	TGTGCCACCAGACTTAGACCTAACTCCTACAATGAGCAGTTCTTC	CATRLRPNSYNEQFF
many	NA	TRBV7-8	TRBJ1-1	TGTGCCAGCAGAATGAACACTGAAGCTTTCTTT	CASRMNTEAFF
NA	NA	TRBV18	TRBJ1-5	TGTGTCAGCTCACCAAGCTCCGGCGGCAATCAGCCCCAGCATTTT	CVSSPSSGGNQPQHF
NA	NA	TRBV11-2	TRBJ2-5	TGTGCCAGCAGCGACGCCGAGACCCAGTACTTC	CASSDAETQYF
NA	TRBD2	TRBV5-1	TRBJ2-5	TGCGCCTCCAACCCACTAGCGGGAGTGGAGGGAGAGACCCAGTACTTC	CASNPLAGVEGETQYF
NA	NA	TRBV6-1	TRBJ1-1	TGTGCCAGCAGTCCTCCCTCGTGGAACACTGAAGCTTTCTTT	CASSPPSWNTEAFF
medium-sized	TRBD2	TRBV10-2	TRBJ2-1	TGCGCCAGCAGTGACCTCGCAGGGACTAGCGGGATTAATGAGCAGTTCTTC	CASSDLAGTSGINEQFF
many	NA	TRBV28	TRBJ1-2	TGTGCCAGCAGTTTTAGGCAGAACTATGGCTACACCTTC	CASSFRQNYGYTF
many	TRBD2	TRBV3-1	TRBJ2-5	TGTGCCAGCAGCCCGAGACTAGCGGGAGAAGAGACCCAGTACTTC	CASSPRLAGEETQYF
many	TRBD1	TRBV11-2	TRBJ1-1	TGTGCCAGCACCACCGACAGGGGGGACACTGAAGCTTTCTTT	CASTTDRGDTEAFF
few	TRBD2	TRBV24-1	TRBJ2-3	TGTGCCACCAGTGACCAAGACCTAGCGGGAGGGACGACAGATACGCAGTATTTT	CATSDQDLAGGTTDTQYF
few	NA	TRBV18	TRBJ1-1	TGTGCCAGCTCACAAGACGGTGGTAACACTGAAGCTTTCTTT	CASSQDGGNTEAFF
many	NA	TRBV12-3/TRBV12-4	TRBJ2-1	TGTGCCACTGATTTGTCCTACAGCTCCTACAATGAGCAGTTCTTC	CATDLSYSSYNEQFF
few	TRBD1	TRBV4-3	TRBJ2-5	TGCGCCAGCAGCCAAGATCGTAGACAGGGGGTGACCCAGTACTTC	CASSQDRRQGVTQYF
NA	NA	TRBV11-2	TRBJ1-1	TGTGCCAGCCGCGGGAGGGGCTTCATGAACACTGAAGCTTTCTTT	CASRGRGFMNTEAFF
many	NA	TRBV4-1	TRBJ2-1	TGCGCCAGCAGCCGACGCTTAACAGACAATGAGCAGTTCTTC	CASSRRLTDNEQFF
NA	TRBD1	TRBV20-1	TRBJ1-6	TGCAGTGCTAGAGATAGCGGGACAGGGGCTTCACCCCTCCACTTT	CSARDSGTGASPLHF
few	NA	TRBV19	TRBJ2-5	TGTGCCAGTAGCCTAAAAATGAGGGGAACCCAAGAGACCCAGTACTTC	CASSLKMRGTQETQYF
many	NA	TRBV6-2/TRBV6-3	TRBJ2-5	TGTGCCAGCAGTTATTCCGGGACCCAAGAGACCCAGTACTTC	CASSYSGTQETQYF
many	TRBD2	TRBV20-1	TRBJ2-1	TGCAGTGCTCGAGGACTAGCGGAGTACAATGAGCAGTTCTTC	CSARGLAEYNEQFF
NA	TRBD2	TRBV28	TRBJ2-3	TGTGCCAGCAGTCGATTCGGACTAGCGGGAGAGGCGGATACGCAGTATTTT	CASSRFGLAGEADTQYF
few	TRBD2	TRBV20-1	TRBJ2-1	TGCAGTGCTAGGGGGGGACTAACGGTCAATGAGCAGTTCTTC	CSARGGLTVNEQFF
NA	NA	TRBV19	TRBJ2-3	TGTGCCAGTAGTACCAGCAAACTAGGTCCAGATACGCAGTATTTT	CASSTSKLGPDTQYF
many	TRBD1	TRBV18	TRBJ1-1	TGTGCCAGCTCACCTAGACAGGGTTTGGGCACTGAAGCTTTCTTT	CASSPRQGLGTEAFF
many	NA	TRBV25-1	TRBJ2-3	TGTGCCAGCAGTGAACACACTCCTCCTCAAGATACGCAGTATTTT	CASSEHTPPQDTQYF
many	TRBD2	TRBV5-1	TRBJ2-1	TGCGCCAGCTCCGAGGGACTAGCGGGAGTTCATGAGCAGTTCTTC	CASSEGLAGVHEQFF
many	NA	TRBV5-5	TRBJ1-1	TGTGCCAGCAGCATGGGACGTTCGGGTGAAGCTTTCTTT	CASSMGRSGEAFF
NA	TRBD2	TRBV7-8	TRBJ2-3	TGTGCCAGCAGCTTAAATAGCGGGGGGGCTTCAGATACGCAGTATTTT	CASSLNSGGASDTQYF
many	NA	TRBV7-2	TRBJ2-1	TGTGCCAGCAGCTCCCCCTTCGGACTAACCGTTTCCTACAATGAGCAGTTCTTC	CASSSPFGLTVSYNEQFF
many	TRBD1	TRBV7-2	TRBJ2-1	TGTGCCAGCAGCCTAGGGACAGGGGTCTACAATGAGCAGTTCTTC	CASSLGTGVYNEQFF
few	TRBD2	TRBV6-2/TRBV6-3	TRBJ2-5	TGTGCCAGCAGTTACCGTCGGCTAGCGGAGGAGACCCAGTACTTC	CASSYRRLAEETQYF
few	NA	TRBV20-1	TRBJ1-2	TGCAGTGGGAGCGGTGGGACATACGAGAACACCTTC	CSGSGGTYENTF
NA	NA	TRBV18	TRBJ2-2	TGTGCCAGCTCACCACAACTAATCACCGGGGAGCTGTTTTTT	CASSPQLITGELFF
few	TRBD2	TRBV12-3/TRBV12-4	TRBJ2-3	TGTGCCAGCAGTTTACGACTAGCGGGGGACACAGATACGCAGTATTTT	CASSLRLAGDTDTQYF
NA	NA	TRBV7-2	TRBJ1-3	TGTGCCAGCAGCTTAAGCGGCAGGGCATCCGGAAACACCATATATTTT	CASSLSGRASGNTIYF
many	NA	TRBV28	TRBJ1-5	TGTGCCAGCTGTACCGGCCTGCGTGGCAATCAGCCCCAGCATTTT	CASCTGLRGNQPQHF
many	TRBD2	TRBV5-1	TRBJ2-1	TGCGCCAGCAGCTCCGGGATAGCGGGGTACAATGAGCAGTTCTTC	CASSSGIAGYNEQFF
many	NA	TRBV7-6	TRBJ2-2	TGTGCCAGCAGCTTAGTTGGGGTGAACACCGGGGAGCTGTTTTTT	CASSLVGVNTGELFF
many	NA	TRBV7-9	TRBJ1-5	TGTGCCAGCAGCTACTCGAATCAGCCCCAGCATTTT	CASSYSNQPQHF
many	NA	TRBV20-1	TRBJ2-5	TGCAGTGCTCTCCCTATGGAGACCCAGTACTTC	CSALPMETQYF
many	NA	TRBV5-4	TRBJ2-5	TGTGCCAGCAGCTTCCTCCCATCGGAGACCCAGTACTTC	CASSFLPSETQYF
many	NA	TRBV7-8	TRBJ2-2	TGTGCCAGCAGCTTTACCGGGGAGCTGTTTTTT	CASSFTGELFF
many	TRBD2	TRBV7-2	TRBJ2-7	TGTGCCAGCAGCCTTGGGGCAGGGAGGGCCTACGAGCAGTACTTC	CASSLGAGRAYEQYF
many	NA	TRBV29-1	TRBJ1-2	TGCAGCGCTGCCTATGGGGCTAAAGGCTACACCTTC	CSAAYGAKGYTF
few	NA	TRBV7-9	TRBJ1-6	TGTGCCAGCAGCTTGGATGGCACTAATTCACCCCTCCACTTT	CASSLDGTNSPLHF